This T cell receptor (beta chain) was profiled in a study of cytomegalovirus exposure and HLA in healthy donors. Details on this clone: Its target is unknown.

Study conclusions and caveats: What was likely a sequencing artifact was a cluster of highly shared sequence variants. Immune exposure was documented only through CMV serostatus. Despite most TCR sequences being rare, some public TCRs occurred in many donors.

The PCR made use of 60 Vbeta and 13 Jbeta primers. Using immunoSEQ multiplex PCR, the repertoire was profiled, and TCRdb retains in-frame clones only, with some absent. Seen here are some 100,000 clones, around four fifths observed once, and the top ten hold 7% to 9%. This CDR3 is 14 amino acids long. The V end was cut by 7 bases, the J end by 3 bases, with 14 bases between. The V gene's germline CDR1 is SGHTA and CDR2 FQGTGA. The sequenced sample was PBMCs. This TCR derives from a woman between 45 and 60 years old in good health and CMV-seropositive. The chain recombines TRBV7-3 with TRBJ2-3; TRBD2 might be the D (5 bases). CDR3 DNA: TGTGCCAGCATACGGGGAGAAAGGACAGATACGCAGTATTTT. Translated, it gives CASIRGERTDTQYF.